This T cell receptor beta chain emerged from a study of molecular identifiers for immune sequencing clone quantification. MiXCR, applied by TCRdb to the PCR reads, yields one record per CDR3 protein. The sample yields around 480,000 distinct CDR3 sequences, roughly 25% seen once. The germline CDR1 and CDR2 sequences are SEHNR and FQNEAQ (reference sequence). V was shortened by 1 base and J by 4 bases, with 13 bases between the two germline ends. This CDR3 region has 16 residues. The sequencing sample was made of naive CD8+ T cells from blood, with Jurkat cell RNA spiked in. Specified subset: FACS-sorted CD8+CD4-CCR7+CD45RA+ naive T cells. This chain joins TRBV7-9 and TRBJ2-2, with a possible D match to TRBD2 (6 bases). This TCR came from a human donor in good health. Some libraries in this study had Jurkat cell RNA spiked in. The CDR3 region is CASSLGGTSLTGELFF. The CDR3 nucleotides are TGTGCCAGCAGCTTAGGTGGGACTTCTCTCACCGGGGAGCTGTTTTTT.